The next 2 T cell receptor beta chains were all read from a single sample in a study of T-cell memory formation after mild COVID-19. MiXCR, run by TCRdb on the 5' RACE reads, gives a single entry per CDR3 protein. The sample consists of hundreds of thousands of distinct CDR3 sequences, 24% of them appearing once. The sequenced sample consisted of PBMCs or a T cell subset sorted from them (not recorded which). The receptors originated from an adult woman who had mild COVID-19 (a few samples of this study predate the infection). Cell type and time point are not known.

The chain recombines TRBV7-9 with TRBJ1-1; no definite D call. The ends were cut back, 1 base at V and 1 base at J, with 7 bases in the middle. Germline CDR1 is SEHNR and CDR2 is FQNEAQ (reference sequence). This CDR3 region has 14 residues. The CDR3 sequence: CASSLETSNTEAFF. The CDR3 region has the DNA TGTGCCAGCAGCTTAGAGACCTCGAACACTGAAGCTTTCTTT.

This clonotype turned up a few times. This chain joins TRBV4-1 and TRBJ2-1; 14 nucleotides match TRBD2. The germline V gene encodes CDR1 MGHRA and CDR2 YSYEKL. The CDR3 runs to 17 residues. The V gene end was trimmed by 3 bases and the J gene end by 8 bases; junction bases not matched to a gene: 9. CDR3 sequence (DNA): TGCGCCAGCAGCCAGACGACTAGCGGGGGGGCCGGTGATGAGCAGTTCTTC. This codes for CASSQTTSGGAGDEQFF.